This TCR beta chain originates from a study of T cells in localized non-small cell lung cancer. General study findings and limits: Longer overall survival associated with higher blood T cell density; shorter survival with higher adjacent-lung clonality. Sequencing covered just one tumor region, so heterogeneity cannot be ruled out. Exceeding tumor, uninvolved adjacent lung had the highest T cell clonality.

The CDR3 consists of 13 residues. Trimming left V 0 bases short and J 6 bases short, with 12 bases between. CDR1 and CDR2 (germline): GTSNPN, SVGIG (reference sequence). Data came from immunoSEQ multiplex PCR; TCRdb stores just in-frame clones and leaves some out. The sample has tens of thousands of clones, roughly four fifths seen once. In the case of this clone: As yet, its antigen is unknown.

The clonotype was recovered from a female donor older than 55 with stage I lung adenocarcinoma. Sequencing was performed on peripheral blood, taken before any cancer treatment. The rearrangement uses TRBV30 and TRBJ2-7; no clear D gene. The CDR3 loop reads CAWSVGRVGEQYF. Here the CDR3 DNA reads TGTGCCTGGAGTGTAGGACGGGTCGGCGAGCAGTACTTC.